The clone carrying this T cell receptor (beta chain) occurred many times. For TCRbeta, the library was prepared with unique molecular identifiers. TCRdb itself ran the PCR reads through MiXCR, one entry per CDR3 protein. Here the sample spans a few hundred thousand distinct CDR3 sequences, 7.5% to 10% being singletons. CDR1 is SGHKS and CDR2 is YYEKEE in the germline V gene (reference sequence). Trimming at V came to 4 bases and at J to 3 bases, leaving 8 bases not matched to a gene. The CDR3 sequence is 16 residues long. This entry belongs to a study of T-cell reconstitution after alpha-beta-depleted transplantation in children.

This TCR was recovered from a human donor who donated a stem cell graft to a child with SCID. This material consisted of PBMCs from the stem cell graft donor, taken from the stem cell graft. The chain employs TRBV5-5 and TRBJ1-1; 11 nucleotides align to TRBD1. This chain's CDR3 is CASSQGTGGRHTEAFF. In DNA, the CDR3 is TGTGCCAGCAGCCAAGGGACAGGGGGAAGACACACTGAAGCTTTCTTT. Full variable domain (remainder filled in from reference TRBV5-5 and TRBJ1-1): DAGVTQSPTHLIKTRGQQVTLRCSPISGHKSVSWYQQVLGQGPQFIFQYYEKEERGRGNFPDRFSARQFPNYSSELNVNALLLGDSALYLCASSQGTGGRHTEAFFGQGTRLTVV.